Here is one T cell receptor beta chain with its context. The antigen is not known. The data are from a study of T cells in Graves' hyperthyroidism and ophthalmopathy. Notes on the study in general: Prediction of ophthalmopathy progression came a median approximately 7 months pre-onset. Peripheral blood also featured most of the thyroid clonotypes expanded above 0.001.

The PBMCs were taken from 10 ml of fresh peripheral blood. The CDR3 loop spans 14 amino acids. V was pared by 5 bases and J by 6 bases, with 15 bases between. The germline V gene encodes CDR1 SGHAT and CDR2 FQNNGV. What was amplified from RNA transcripts were TCR beta CDR3 regions. First-round RT-PCR of the TCR CDR3 relied on the HTBI primer set. TCRdb itself ran the multiplex PCR reads through MiXCR, one entry per CDR3 protein. Of over 250,000 distinct CDR3 sequences in the sample, 25% were seen once. The rearrangement uses TRBV11-2 and TRBJ2-3, with unresolved D. The sample taken for sequencing was blood. This TCR was recovered from a man in his forties with Graves' hyperthyroidism that later progressed to Graves' ophthalmopathy. CDR3 nucleotides: TGTGCCAGCAGCCCCCAATTGAGGTTGGATACGCAGTATTTT. It is translated as CASSPQLRLDTQYF.